This paragraph covers one T cell receptor (beta chain) sequence. This entry comes from a study of T cells in tuberculosis. The data were produced by immunoSEQ multiplex PCR, yet TCRdb's version contains in-frame clones alone and is incomplete. The sample includes around 60,000 clones, approximately 81% of them seen just once. The trim removed 5 bases at V and 11 bases at J, leaving 10 bases unmatched. Looked up from germline, CDR1 is SNHLY and CDR2 is FYNNEI. The CDR3 extends over 14 amino acids. Sorting used thawed, overnight-rested PBMC stained with anti-CD3, a viability dye and GMM-loaded CD1B tetramer. The lipid loaded on the CD1B tetramers was C32 glucose monomycolate from Rhodococcus equi.

The rearrangement joins TRBV2 to TRBJ2-5, with 11 bases fitting TRBD1. Sequencing was performed on CD1b-GMM tetramer-negative cells sorted from PBMCs. The source of this sequence is an adult woman with latent tuberculosis. In nucleotides, the CDR3 is TGTGCCAGCAGTAGGACAGGGGGCGCGGGGGAGCAGTACTTC. It codes for CASSRTGGAGEQYF.